This is a list of T cell receptor beta chains from one sample in a study of shared clonotypes between healthy human individuals. The protocol was immunoSEQ multiplex PCR, while the TCRdb copy is restricted to in-frame clones and leaves out a portion. The table has some 2.1 million clones, roughly 94% seen once. Sequencing input: naive CD4+ T cells sorted from blood. These receptors came from a man younger than 35 in good health. Both conserved end residues are part of each CDR3. Fields, in order: D gene, clone size, V gene, J gene, CDR3 protein, CDR3 DNA. The D gene is left open where the match is weak. The listing skips clone size in some rows; elsewhere it reads once, few, many or a size class.

d_call: TRBD1; clone_size: .; v_call: TRBV25-1; j_call: TRBJ1-3; cdr3_aa: CASRRGTGSGNTIYF; cdr3_nt: TGTGCCAGCCGCAGGGGGACCGGCTCTGGAAACACCATATATTTT
d_call: TRBD1; clone_size: .; v_call: TRBV5-4; j_call: TRBJ2-3; cdr3_aa: CASSMGTGRDTQYF; cdr3_nt: TGTGCCAGCAGCATGGGGACAGGGCGTGATACGCAGTATTTT
d_call: .; clone_size: .; v_call: TRBV7-9; j_call: TRBJ2-7; cdr3_aa: CASSLFPAGARGEQYF; cdr3_nt: TGTGCCAGCAGCTTATTCCCGGCAGGGGCCAGGGGCGAGCAGTACTTC
d_call: TRBD1; clone_size: .; v_call: TRBV5-5; j_call: TRBJ2-5; cdr3_aa: CASSTGDRAETQYF; cdr3_nt: TGTGCCAGCAGCACCGGGGACAGGGCAGAGACCCAGTACTTC
d_call: TRBD1; clone_size: .; v_call: TRBV29-1; j_call: TRBJ1-2; cdr3_aa: CSVEKDRGLGYTF; cdr3_nt: TGCAGCGTTGAGAAGGACAGGGGGCTTGGCTACACCTTC
d_call: .; clone_size: .; v_call: TRBV7-5; j_call: TRBJ2-3; cdr3_aa: CARSLARLRYPDTQYF; cdr3_nt: TGTGCCAGAAGCTTAGCGCGGTTAAGGTATCCAGATACGCAGTATTTT
d_call: TRBD1; clone_size: .; v_call: TRBV9; j_call: TRBJ2-5; cdr3_aa: CASSVAWTGEETQYF; cdr3_nt: TGTGCCAGCAGCGTAGCGTGGACAGGGGAAGAGACCCAGTACTTC
d_call: TRBD2; clone_size: .; v_call: TRBV2; j_call: TRBJ2-5; cdr3_aa: CATPTSGGQETQYF; cdr3_nt: TGTGCCACCCCGACTAGCGGGGGACAAGAGACCCAGTACTTC
d_call: TRBD1; clone_size: .; v_call: TRBV25-1; j_call: TRBJ1-2; cdr3_aa: CASSDTGASNYGYTF; cdr3_nt: TGTGCCAGCAGTGATACAGGGGCTTCTAACTATGGCTACACCTTC
d_call: .; clone_size: few; v_call: TRBV27; j_call: TRBJ2-2; cdr3_aa: CASSLGQGNTGELFF; cdr3_nt: TGTGCCAGCAGTTTGGGGCAGGGGAACACCGGGGAGCTGTTTTTT
d_call: TRBD1; clone_size: .; v_call: TRBV11-2; j_call: TRBJ1-6; cdr3_aa: CASSFQGAGGTYNSPLHF; cdr3_nt: TGTGCCAGCAGCTTCCAGGGGGCAGGAGGGACCTATAATTCACCCCTCCACTTT
d_call: TRBD2; clone_size: .; v_call: TRBV18; j_call: TRBJ2-5; cdr3_aa: CASSPRSGGAGETQYF; cdr3_nt: TGTGCCAGCTCACCACGGAGCGGGGGGGCCGGAGAGACCCAGTACTTC
d_call: .; clone_size: once; v_call: TRBV7-9; j_call: TRBJ2-3; cdr3_aa: CASSSQGADTQYF; cdr3_nt: TGTGCCAGCAGCTCCCAGGGCGCAGATACGCAGTATTTT
d_call: .; clone_size: .; v_call: TRBV4-1; j_call: TRBJ2-7; cdr3_aa: CASSQVGASGGPRYEQYF; cdr3_nt: TGCGCCAGCAGCCAAGTGGGGGCTTCGGGCGGGCCCCGGTACGAGCAGTACTTC
d_call: TRBD1; clone_size: .; v_call: TRBV6-5; j_call: TRBJ2-1; cdr3_aa: CASSSQGILNTDEQFF; cdr3_nt: TGTGCCAGCAGTTCACAGGGGATTTTGAATACGGATGAGCAGTTCTTC
d_call: .; clone_size: .; v_call: TRBV2; j_call: TRBJ1-4; cdr3_aa: CARQVREKLFF; cdr3_nt: TGTGCCAGACAGGTCCGGGAAAAACTGTTTTTT
d_call: .; clone_size: .; v_call: TRBV6-5; j_call: TRBJ1-2; cdr3_aa: CAIGQSYGYTF; cdr3_nt: TGTGCCATCGGACAAAGCTATGGCTACACCTTC
d_call: TRBD1; clone_size: .; v_call: TRBV2; j_call: TRBJ2-2; cdr3_aa: CASTPDRGHTGELFF; cdr3_nt: TGTGCCAGCACTCCGGACAGGGGCCACACCGGGGAGCTGTTTTTT
d_call: .; clone_size: .; v_call: TRBV18; j_call: TRBJ2-6; cdr3_aa: CASSRSDSGANVLTF; cdr3_nt: TGTGCCAGCTCGAGGAGCGACTCTGGGGCCAACGTCCTGACTTTC
d_call: .; clone_size: .; v_call: TRBV10-2; j_call: TRBJ2-2; cdr3_aa: CASSEWRGTGELFF; cdr3_nt: TGCGCCAGCAGTGAGTGGCGGGGTACCGGGGAGCTGTTTTTT
d_call: TRBD1; clone_size: few; v_call: TRBV5-1; j_call: TRBJ2-5; cdr3_aa: CASSLWYRGPYQETQYF; cdr3_nt: TGCGCCAGCAGCTTGTGGTACAGGGGCCCGTACCAAGAGACCCAGTACTTC
d_call: .; clone_size: .; v_call: TRBV7-2; j_call: TRBJ1-6; cdr3_aa: CASSLVSNSPLHF; cdr3_nt: TGTGCCAGCAGCTTAGTCTCCAATTCACCCCTCCACTTT
d_call: .; clone_size: .; v_call: TRBV27; j_call: TRBJ1-6; cdr3_aa: CASSLSGKVSPLHF; cdr3_nt: TGTGCCAGCAGTTTATCGGGGAAAGTATCACCCCTCCACTTT
d_call: .; clone_size: .; v_call: TRBV6-5; j_call: TRBJ1-1; cdr3_aa: CASSYRGLNTEAFF; cdr3_nt: TGTGCCAGCAGTTACAGGGGCCTGAACACTGAAGCTTTCTTT
d_call: TRBD2; clone_size: .; v_call: TRBV11-2; j_call: TRBJ2-5; cdr3_aa: CASSLDWVAGGETQYF; cdr3_nt: TGTGCCAGCAGCTTAGATTGGGTAGCGGGTGGAGAGACCCAGTACTTC
d_call: TRBD2; clone_size: .; v_call: TRBV6-4; j_call: TRBJ2-3; cdr3_aa: CASSDYSGADTQYF; cdr3_nt: TGTGCCAGCAGTGACTATAGCGGGGCAGATACGCAGTATTTT
d_call: .; clone_size: .; v_call: TRBV9; j_call: TRBJ1-2; cdr3_aa: CASSVAGGAYGYTF; cdr3_nt: TGTGCCAGCAGCGTAGCTGGGGGGGCTTATGGCTACACCTTC
d_call: .; clone_size: .; v_call: TRBV29-1; j_call: TRBJ2-5; cdr3_aa: CSVRGTLQETQYF; cdr3_nt: TGCAGCGTCCGGGGGACACTTCAAGAGACCCAGTACTTC
d_call: .; clone_size: .; v_call: TRBV30; j_call: TRBJ1-1; cdr3_aa: CAWSVETTNTEAFF; cdr3_nt: TGTGCCTGGAGTGTAGAGACGACGAACACTGAAGCTTTCTTT
d_call: TRBD1; clone_size: .; v_call: TRBV2; j_call: TRBJ2-2; cdr3_aa: CASRGQGLGTGELFF; cdr3_nt: TGTGCCAGCAGAGGACAGGGGTTGGGAACCGGGGAGCTGTTTTTT
d_call: .; clone_size: .; v_call: TRBV15; j_call: TRBJ1-2; cdr3_aa: CATSRDSVYGYTF; cdr3_nt: TGTGCCACCAGCAGAGATAGCGTTTATGGCTACACCTTC
d_call: .; clone_size: .; v_call: TRBV30; j_call: TRBJ1-1; cdr3_aa: CAWDRDAGSGAFF; cdr3_nt: TGTGCCTGGGACCGGGACGCCGGTTCTGGGGCTTTCTTT
d_call: .; clone_size: .; v_call: TRBV4-1; j_call: TRBJ1-5; cdr3_aa: CASSQEQGGNQPQHF; cdr3_nt: TGCGCCAGCAGCCAAGAGCAGGGCGGTAATCAGCCCCAGCATTTT
d_call: .; clone_size: .; v_call: TRBV5-1; j_call: TRBJ2-5; cdr3_aa: CASSLEGGKETQYF; cdr3_nt: TGCGCCAGCAGCTTAGAGGGGGGTAAAGAGACCCAGTACTTC
d_call: .; clone_size: .; v_call: TRBV29-1; j_call: TRBJ2-7; cdr3_aa: CSVSGANYEQYF; cdr3_nt: TGCAGCGTTTCAGGGGCAAACTACGAGCAGTACTTC
d_call: .; clone_size: once; v_call: TRBV7-2; j_call: TRBJ1-1; cdr3_aa: CASSSPPSEAFF; cdr3_nt: TGTGCCAGCAGCTCCCCCCCCTCGGAAGCTTTCTTT
d_call: TRBD1; clone_size: .; v_call: TRBV7-2; j_call: TRBJ1-1; cdr3_aa: CASSKGDRGYTEAFF; cdr3_nt: TGTGCCAGCAGCAAAGGGGACAGGGGATACACTGAAGCTTTCTTT
d_call: TRBD1; clone_size: .; v_call: TRBV5-1; j_call: TRBJ2-2; cdr3_aa: CASSLTGTANTGELFF; cdr3_nt: TGCGCCAGCAGCCTAACAGGGACAGCGAACACCGGGGAGCTGTTTTTT
d_call: .; clone_size: .; v_call: TRBV6-1; j_call: TRBJ1-1; cdr3_aa: CAISLIGTEAFF; cdr3_nt: TGTGCCATATCGCTGATTGGGACTGAAGCTTTCTTT
d_call: TRBD2; clone_size: .; v_call: TRBV5-1; j_call: TRBJ2-1; cdr3_aa: CASSLPTSGEYNEQFF; cdr3_nt: TGCGCCAGCAGCTTGCCCACTAGCGGGGAGTACAATGAGCAGTTCTTC
d_call: .; clone_size: .; v_call: TRBV18; j_call: TRBJ1-1; cdr3_aa: CASSPREIEAFF; cdr3_nt: TGTGCCAGCTCACCACGAGAGATTGAAGCTTTCTTT
d_call: .; clone_size: .; v_call: TRBV7-9; j_call: TRBJ1-2; cdr3_aa: CASSFHRESANYGYTF; cdr3_nt: TGTGCCAGCAGCTTTCACAGGGAGTCCGCTAACTATGGCTACACCTTC
d_call: .; clone_size: .; v_call: TRBV7-9; j_call: TRBJ1-2; cdr3_aa: CASSFEWGYTF; cdr3_nt: TGTGCCAGCAGCTTCGAGTGGGGCTACACCTTC
d_call: .; clone_size: .; v_call: TRBV27; j_call: TRBJ2-5; cdr3_aa: CASSWIPGGETQYF; cdr3_nt: TGTGCCAGCAGTTGGATCCCTGGAGGAGAGACCCAGTACTTC
d_call: TRBD2; clone_size: .; v_call: TRBV28; j_call: TRBJ2-3; cdr3_aa: CASSGGGTDTQYF; cdr3_nt: TGTGCCAGCAGTGGCGGGGGAACAGATACGCAGTATTTT
d_call: TRBD1; clone_size: .; v_call: TRBV6-1; j_call: TRBJ1-1; cdr3_aa: CASSDAGGNTEAFF; cdr3_nt: TGTGCCAGCAGTGATGCAGGGGGGAACACTGAAGCTTTCTTT
d_call: .; clone_size: .; v_call: TRBV9; j_call: TRBJ2-1; cdr3_aa: CASSPTGRAYNEQFF; cdr3_nt: TGTGCCAGCAGCCCTACCGGGCGAGCCTATAATGAGCAGTTCTTC
d_call: .; clone_size: .; v_call: TRBV5-1; j_call: TRBJ2-4; cdr3_aa: CASSSTASKNIQYF; cdr3_nt: TGCGCCAGCAGCTCGACAGCCTCCAAAAACATTCAGTACTTC
d_call: TRBD1; clone_size: .; v_call: TRBV4-2; j_call: TRBJ1-1; cdr3_aa: CASRNRDSEAFF; cdr3_nt: TGTGCCAGCAGGAACCGGGACAGCGAAGCTTTCTTT
d_call: .; clone_size: .; v_call: TRBV6-5; j_call: TRBJ2-5; cdr3_aa: CASSRLTGSEETQYF; cdr3_nt: TGTGCCAGCAGTCGCCTGACAGGTTCTGAAGAGACCCAGTACTTC
d_call: .; clone_size: once; v_call: TRBV7-2; j_call: TRBJ2-1; cdr3_aa: CASSLGAETEEQFF; cdr3_nt: TGTGCCAGCAGCTTAGGGGCGGAAACCGAAGAGCAGTTCTTC